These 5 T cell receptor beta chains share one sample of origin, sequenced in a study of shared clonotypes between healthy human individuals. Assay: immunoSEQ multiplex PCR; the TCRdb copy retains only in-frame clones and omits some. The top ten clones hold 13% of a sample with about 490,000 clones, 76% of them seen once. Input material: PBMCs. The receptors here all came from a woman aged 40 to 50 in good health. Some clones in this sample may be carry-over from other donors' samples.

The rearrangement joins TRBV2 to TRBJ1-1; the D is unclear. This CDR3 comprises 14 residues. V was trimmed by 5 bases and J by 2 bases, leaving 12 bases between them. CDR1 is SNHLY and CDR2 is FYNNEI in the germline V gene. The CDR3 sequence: CASSSVFGNTEAFF. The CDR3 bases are TGTGCCAGCAGTTCGGTCTTCGGAAACACTGAAGCTTTCTTT. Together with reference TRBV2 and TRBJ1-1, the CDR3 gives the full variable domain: EPEVTQTPSHQVTQMGQEVILRCVPISNHLYFYWYRQILGQKVEFLVSFYNNEISEKSEIFDDQFSVERPDGSNFTLKIRSTKLEDSAMYFCASSSVFGNTEAFFGQGTRLTVV.

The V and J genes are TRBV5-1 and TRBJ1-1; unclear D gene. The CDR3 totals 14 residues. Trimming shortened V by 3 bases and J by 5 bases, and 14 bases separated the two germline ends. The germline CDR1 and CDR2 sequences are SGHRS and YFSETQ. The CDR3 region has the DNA TGCGCCAGCAGCTCGGACCGCGGCGGGACTGAAGCTTTCTTT. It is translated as CASSSDRGGTEAFF.

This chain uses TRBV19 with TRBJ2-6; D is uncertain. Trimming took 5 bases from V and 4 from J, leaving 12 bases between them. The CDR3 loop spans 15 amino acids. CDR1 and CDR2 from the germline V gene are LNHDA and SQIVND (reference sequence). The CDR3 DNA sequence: TGTGCCAGTAGTTTCCCAGGCTCGGGGGCCAACGTCCTGACTTTC. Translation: CASSFPGSGANVLTF.

The CDR3 DNA is TGTGCCAGCAGCTTCGGGCTCATGAACACTGAAGCTTTCTTT. Amino acids: CASSFGLMNTEAFF. The genes are TRBV5-8 and TRBJ1-1, with D uncertain. The germline gives CDR1 SGHTS, CDR2 YDEGEE. CDR3 size: 14 residues. V lost 2 bases, J lost 0 bases, and 8 bases lay in between.

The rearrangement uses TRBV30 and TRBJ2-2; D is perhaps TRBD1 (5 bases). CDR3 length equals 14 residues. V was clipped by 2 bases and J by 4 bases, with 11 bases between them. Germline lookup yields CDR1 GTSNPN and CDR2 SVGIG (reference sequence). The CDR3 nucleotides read TGTGCCTGGAGTCCAGGGATGAGCACCGGGGAGCTGTTTTTT. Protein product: CAWSPGMSTGELFF.